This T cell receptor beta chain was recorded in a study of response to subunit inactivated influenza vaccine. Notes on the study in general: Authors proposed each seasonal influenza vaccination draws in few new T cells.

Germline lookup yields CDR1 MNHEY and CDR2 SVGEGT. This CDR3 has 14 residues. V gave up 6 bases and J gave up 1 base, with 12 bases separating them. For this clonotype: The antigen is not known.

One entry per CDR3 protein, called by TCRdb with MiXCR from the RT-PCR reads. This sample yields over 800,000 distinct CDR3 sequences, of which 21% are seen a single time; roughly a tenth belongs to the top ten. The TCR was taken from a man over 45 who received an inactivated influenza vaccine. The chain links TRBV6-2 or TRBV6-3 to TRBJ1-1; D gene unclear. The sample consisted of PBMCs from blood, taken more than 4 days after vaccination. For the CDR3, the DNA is TGTGCCAGCAGGAGTGCCTCTTGGAACACTGAAGCTTTCTTT. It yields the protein CASRSASWNTEAFF.